The next 7 T cell receptor beta chains were all read from a single sample in a study of T-cell reconstitution after alpha-beta-depleted transplantation in children (dated by TCRdb to about 2016). The library was obtained by PCR. TCRdb shows the sequencer as Illumina HiSeq 2500. TCR library preparation used molecular barcoding, with unique molecular identifiers applied to normalize quantification of the TCRbeta repertoire. TCRdb trimmed public reads at Q25 via fastp, called clones via MiXCR and kept in-frame beta chains. Entries that share a CDR3 protein sequence are merged under the most common genes and DNA. The sample table holds around 200,000 distinct CDR3 sequences, of which around 9.6% were seen once. The top ten clonotypes cover around 6.2% of the sample. This specimen consisted of PBMCs from the stem cell graft donor, obtained from the stem cell graft. These receptors were taken from a human donor who donated a stem cell graft to a child with acute lymphoblastic leukemia.

The table lists this clonotype with many counts. The CDR3 bases are TGTGCCAGCAGTTTAGGGGCGGGTGGCTACACCTTC. It encodes CASSLGAGGYTF. The rearrangement links TRBV5-4 to TRBJ1-2; TRBD1 might be the D (5 bases). CDR1 is SGHNT, CDR2 YYREEE, per germline (reference sequence). The CDR3 is 12 residues long. Trimming removed 5 bases at V and 7 bases at J, with 12 bases between.

The sample holds many counts of this clonotype. The J gene is TRBJ2-3, the V gene TRBV7-2, with D perhaps given as TRBD1 or TRBD2 (5 bases each). Deletions cut 8 bases from V and 2 bases from J, with 11 bases between. The CDR3 has 13 residues. Germline V lookup: CDR1 SGHTA, CDR2 FQGNSA. The CDR3 reads CASEGPSTDTQYF. CDR3 DNA: TGTGCCAGCGAGGGACCGTCCACAGATACGCAGTATTTT.

This clonotype has more than one count but fewer than ten. The V gene is TRBV6-1, the J gene TRBJ2-5; 11 positions match TRBD1. The V gene's germline CDR1 is MNHNS and CDR2 SASEGT. The CDR3 length is 14 residues. Trimming removed 5 bases from V and 5 bases from J; junction bases left unmatched: 4. The CDR3 reads CASSRTGGLETQYF. The CDR3 DNA reads as TGTGCCAGCAGTCGGACAGGGGGCCTCGAGACCCAGTACTTC.

V is TRBV7-2 and J is TRBJ2-5, with 9 bases aligning to TRBD1. Germline trimming cut 1 base from V and 5 bases from J; bases unmatched to any gene: 5. The CDR3 loop spans 15 amino acids. Germline V gene data show CDR1 as SGHTA and CDR2 as FQGNSA. CDR3 DNA sequence: TGTGCCAGCAGCTTAGTCAGGGACAGGGTGGAGACCCAGTACTTC. Protein product: CASSLVRDRVETQYF. Filled out from reference TRBV7-2 and TRBJ2-5, the complete variable domain reads GAGVSQSPSNKVTEKGKDVELRCDPISGHTALYWYRQSLGQGLEFLIYFQGNSAPDKSGLPSDRFSAERTGGSVSTLTIQRTQQEDSAVYLCASSLVRDRVETQYFGPGTRLLVL.

The chain carries TRBV7-6 and TRBJ1-6, with 9 bases identical to TRBD1. This CDR3 spans 17 amino acids. V shed 2 bases, J shed 9 bases, and the junction held 11 bases outside the gene matches. Per the germline V gene, CDR1 is SGHVS and CDR2 is FNYEAQ. CDR3 DNA sequence: TGTGCCAGCAGCTTAAATGGAGGAACAGGGGGCCTTTCACCCCTCCACTTT. Protein: CASSLNGGTGGLSPLHF.

This clonotype came up many times. This sequence joins TRBV29-1 and TRBJ2-3; no firm D call. The CDR3 has 14 residues. Germline V CDR1 and CDR2: SQVTM, ANQGSEA. V dropped 4 bases and J dropped 6 bases, with 17 bases sitting between them. The CDR3 loop is CSVVDSLGLDTQYF. CDR3 in DNA: TGCAGCGTTGTAGACTCCCTCGGCCTCGATACGCAGTATTTT.

Many counts were recorded for this clonotype. J is TRBJ1-2 and V is TRBV2, with 7 bases fitting TRBD1. The CDR3 has 13 amino acids. CDR1 is SNHLY and CDR2 is FYNNEI in the germline V gene. The V segment lost 5 bases and the J segment 4 bases; nucleotides outside the gene matches: 4. The CDR3 spells CASSPGQTYGYTF. CDR3 in DNA: TGTGCCAGCAGTCCGGGACAGACCTATGGCTACACCTTC.